This T cell receptor beta chain was identified in a study of T cell repertoires in cytomegalovirus infection (dated by TCRdb to about 2019). Some background on the complete study: Because public TCR beta signatures pointed to carriage of CMV infection together with the matching HLA type, the HLA type of each donor mattered for the analysis.

Broader findings and caveats from the paper: Carriers of CMV infection plus the relevant HLA type were discriminated by the cumulative frequency of public TCR beta family members in the study cohort and in an independent approximately 360-donor cohort. The ex vivo response was dominated by HLA-C-restricted CMV-specific TCR beta clonotypes, and the single most frequent clonotype in two of eight donors was supplied by these HLA-C-restricted clonotypes.

V lost 7 bases and J lost 0 bases; the stretch between them is 15 bases long. The germline V gene yields ENHRY for CDR1 and SYGVKD for CDR2. The CDR3 runs 16 amino acids, cysteine and phenylalanine included. The DNA shown is the 48-base CDR3, in frame from base 1. The reads were generated on an Illumina HiSeq 1500. TCRdb reprocessing: public reads trimmed at Q25 with fastp, clones called with MiXCR, in-frame beta chains kept. A single entry per CDR3 protein holds the most common genes and DNA from its merged rows. The sample table holds about 250,000 distinct CDR3 sequences, of which 6% to 8% were seen once. The ten largest make up about 6.5% of the sample. This clonotype was observed many times. This receptor's antigen is unknown. Within one base of it there is no much larger clone, and no base qualities were kept.

This TCR was sampled from a human donor in good health (CMV status not recorded). Some clones in this sample may be carry-over from other donors' samples. The receptor chain draws on TRBV10-3 and TRBJ2-2; no D gene can be assigned with confidence. Sequencing used PBMCs. For the CDR3, the sequence is CAIKLSWDTNTGELFF. Read as DNA, the sequence is TGTGCCATCAAATTGTCTTGGGATACGAACACCGGGGAGCTGTTTTTT.